This T cell receptor (beta chain) was sequenced in a study of graft-versus-host responses after intestinal transplantation. TCRdb's copy holds only in-frame clones and misses some; the assay was immunoSEQ multiplex PCR. The data hold approximately 54,000 clones, with about 88% observed a single time. Germline-derived CDR1 and CDR2 are GTSNPN and SVGIG (reference sequence). The CDR3 is 14 amino acids. Losses at the gene ends were 4 bases for V and 3 bases for J; bases not matched to a gene: 9. Turning to this clone: The antigen is unknown.

Sequenced material: unstimulated CD4+ T cells sorted from spleen or lymph node cells, taken before transplant. The V gene is TRBV30, the J gene TRBJ2-7; 7 bases are shared with TRBD1. The clonotype was recovered from a human donor who was the organ donor for an intestinal transplant. The CDR3, as DNA: TGTGCCTGGACGGGACAGTGGGCCGACTACGAGCAGTACTTC. Protein: CAWTGQWADYEQYF.